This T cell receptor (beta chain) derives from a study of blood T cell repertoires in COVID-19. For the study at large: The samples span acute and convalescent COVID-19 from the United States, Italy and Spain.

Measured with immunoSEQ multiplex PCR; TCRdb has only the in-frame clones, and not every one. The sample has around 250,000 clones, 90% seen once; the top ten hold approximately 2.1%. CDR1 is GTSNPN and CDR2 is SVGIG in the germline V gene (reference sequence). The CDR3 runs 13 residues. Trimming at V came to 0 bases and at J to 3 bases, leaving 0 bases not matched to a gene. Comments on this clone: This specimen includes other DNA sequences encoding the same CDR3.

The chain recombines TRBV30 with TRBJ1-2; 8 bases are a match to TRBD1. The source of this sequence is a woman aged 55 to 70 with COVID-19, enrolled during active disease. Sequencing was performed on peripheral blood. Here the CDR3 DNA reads TGTGCCTGGAGTGTACAGGGGGACTATGGCTACACCTTC. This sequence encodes CAWSVQGDYGYTF.